This TCR beta chain was identified in a study of shared clonotypes between healthy human individuals. The data were produced by immunoSEQ multiplex PCR, yet TCRdb's version contains in-frame clones alone and is incomplete. This table holds more than 2,000,000 clones, around 90% found once. Study-wide results and caveats: A reduction in generation probabilities was seen for non-shared clonotypes relative to those shared by all four donors.

Concerning this clone itself: Its cognate antigen is unknown.

This CDR3 has 23 amino acids. Looked up from germline, CDR1 is SNHLY and CDR2 is FYNNEI. The V segment lost 4 bases and the J segment 2 bases; nucleotides outside the gene matches: 28. The sequenced material came from naive CD4+ T cells sorted from blood. Subset reported: CD45RA+ positively selected. The TCR originated in a young man in good health. J is TRBJ2-3 and V is TRBV2; 9 nucleotides align to TRBD2. The CDR3 region is CASSVYGLRSLAGVIKNTDTQYF. Here the CDR3 DNA reads TGTGCCAGCAGTGTATATGGGCTTAGGAGTTTAGCGGGAGTTATAAAGAACACAGATACGCAGTATTTT.